This TCR beta chain was sequenced during a study of blood T cell repertoires in COVID-19. Across the whole study: Sources were T cells, B-cell-depleted T cells, or PBMCs; the material itself was cDNA or gDNA.

The germline V gene has CDR1 SGHVS and CDR2 FNYEAQ. The CDR3 runs to 16 residues. Trimming took 2 bases from V and 5 from J, leaving 19 bases between them. Sequenced by immunoSEQ multiplex PCR; TCRdb stores in-frame clones only, minus some. The sample yields about 160,000 clones, approximately 80% seen once. Material for sequencing was peripheral blood. This TCR derives from an elderly woman with acute or convalescent COVID-19. The chain has TRBV7-6 and TRBJ2-7; the D gene is possibly TRBD2 (7 bases). The CDR3, as DNA: TGTGCCAGCAGCTTAAAGGCGGGGGCAGGGAGGAACGAGCAGTACTTC. The encoded protein is CASSLKAGAGRNEQYF.